Presented here are 29 T cell receptor beta chains from one specimen sequenced in a study of blood T cell repertoires in COVID-19. Method: immunoSEQ multiplex PCR; TCRdb's copy keeps in-frame clones and lacks some. This sample has approximately 120,000 clones, with around 83% found just once. The sample consisted of peripheral blood. Receptors were obtained from a woman older than 75 with COVID-19, enrolled during active disease.

CDR3 nucleotide sequence: TGTGCCAGCACCCCCCGCGGGTTCTACAATGAGCAGTTCTTC. Its protein is CASTPRGFYNEQFF. The rearrangement joins TRBV2 to TRBJ2-1; D may be TRBD2 (5 bases). The CDR3 spans 14 residues. V was clipped by 7 bases and J by 3 bases, with 13 bases between them. Germline loops: CDR1 SNHLY, CDR2 FYNNEI. Drawing the rest from reference TRBV2 and TRBJ2-1, the complete variable domain is EPEVTQTPSHQVTQMGQEVILRCVPISNHLYFYWYRQILGQKVEFLVSFYNNEISEKSEIFDDQFSVERPDGSNFTLKIRSTKLEDSAMYFCASTPRGFYNEQFFGPGTRLTVL.

The chain is built from TRBV7-8 and TRBJ2-3; D perhaps matches TRBD2 (5 bases). Germline lookup yields CDR1 SGHVS and CDR2 FQNEAQ. The CDR3 runs to 16 residues. Trimming pared 7 bases from V and 0 bases from J, leaving 17 bases between. In DNA form, the CDR3 reads TGTGCCAGCATCGATCCAAGGCGGACTAGCACAGATACGCAGTATTTT. Its translation: CASIDPRRTSTDTQYF.

This chain connects TRBV12-1 to TRBJ2-7; the table's D call of TRBD2 was not tested on the DNA. TRBV12-1 is given as a pseudogene. CDR3 length: 14 residues. CDR3: CASSAGSSPYEQYF. The CDR3 nucleotides are TGTGCCAGCAGCGCCGGGAGTAGCCCCTACGAGCAGTACTTC.

The chain combines TRBV11-1 with TRBJ2-7; possibly TRBD2 for D (5 bases). The V and J ends lost 3 bases and 4 bases respectively, with 7 bases between them. This CDR3 is built from 12 residues. CDR1 and CDR2 from the germline V gene are SGHAT and FQDESV (reference sequence). The CDR3 is CASSLTGYEQYF. As DNA, the CDR3 is TGTGCCAGCAGCTTGACGGGGTACGAGCAGTACTTC. The whole variable domain, filled in from reference TRBV11-1 and TRBJ2-7, reads EAEVAQSPRYKITEKSQAVAFWCDPISGHATLYWYRQILGQGPELLVQFQDESVVDDSQLPKDRFSAERLKGVDSTLKIQPAELGDSAMYLCASSLTGYEQYFGPGTRLTVT.

V is TRBV4-3 and J is TRBJ2-1, with 10 bases aligning to TRBD2. Germline V gene sequence: CDR1 LGHNA, CDR2 YSLEER. CDR3 length: 15 amino acids. The junction had 4 bases not matched to a gene; V was cut back by 4 bases and J by 4 bases. The CDR3 DNA reads TGCGCCAGCAGCCCCGGACTAGCGGAGTACAATGAGCAGTTCTTC. Translated, it gives CASSPGLAEYNEQFF.

This clone has only one observation. This chain connects TRBV6-5 to TRBJ2-7; D gene unclear. Per germline, CDR1 MNHEY and CDR2 SVGAGI. This CDR3 region has 12 residues. V was trimmed by 1 base and J by 6 bases, leaving 7 bases between them. The CDR3 reads CASSYFTGEQYF. In DNA form, the CDR3 reads TGTGCCAGCAGTTACTTCACGGGCGAGCAGTACTTC.

The gene calls are TRBV3-1 (or the pseudogene TRBV3-2) and TRBJ1-1, with D possibly TRBD1 on 6 matching bases. Germline CDR1 LGHDT, CDR2 YNNKEL (reference sequence). The CDR3 length is 14 residues. V was trimmed by 2 bases and J by 7 bases, leaving 14 bases between them. CDR3 coding DNA: TGTGCCAGCAGCCAACACCCTGGGGGCCTTGAAGCTTTCTTT. Translation gives CASSQHPGGLEAFF.

This chain links TRBV27 with TRBJ1-5, with a tentative D call TRBD1 (5 bases). Trimming took off 2 bases at V and 11 bases at J, with 19 bases between the two ends. CDR1 is MNHEY, CDR2 SMNVEV, per germline (reference sequence). CDR3 size: 15 residues. CDR3 sequence reads: CASSLSSGRTIAQHF. CDR3 coding DNA: TGTGCCAGCAGTTTAAGCTCGGGGAGGACAATAGCCCAGCATTTT.

The genes are TRBV7-2 and TRBJ1-1; D remains ambiguous. The V end lost 1 base, the J end lost 0 bases, and 12 bases lay between the germline ends. The CDR3 loop spans 16 amino acids. Germline values: CDR1 SGHTA, CDR2 FQGNSA. CDR3 amino acids: CASSLDGESLNTEAFF. The DNA of the CDR3 is TGTGCCAGCAGCTTAGACGGGGAATCCCTGAACACTGAAGCTTTCTTT. Drawing the rest from reference TRBV7-2 and TRBJ1-1, the complete variable domain is GAGVSQSPSNKVTEKGKDVELRCDPISGHTALYWYRQSLGQGLEFLIYFQGNSAPDKSGLPSDRFSAERTGGSVSTLTIQRTQQEDSAVYLCASSLDGESLNTEAFFGQGTRLTVV.

The chain carries TRBV19 and TRBJ1-1, with 12 nucleotides matching TRBD1. V was clipped by 5 bases and J by 4 bases; unmatched bases: 20. Per the germline V gene, CDR1 is LNHDA and CDR2 is SQIVND (reference sequence). This CDR3 has 20 amino acids. In DNA form, the CDR3 reads TGTGCCAGTAGTCCGAGTCCCGGGACAGGGGGCTATTTAATCGGCACTGAAGCTTTCTTT. Encoded protein: CASSPSPGTGGYLIGTEAFF.

This chain links TRBV2 with TRBJ1-1; tentative D call: TRBD1 (5 bases). V shed 6 bases and J shed 1 base, with 12 bases lying between them. CDR1 is SNHLY, CDR2 FYNNEI, per germline. The CDR3 runs to 14 residues. The CDR3 loop reads CASRRDAQNTEAFF. The DNA for the CDR3 is TGTGCCAGCAGGCGGGACGCTCAGAACACTGAAGCTTTCTTT.

V gene TRBV27 combines with J gene TRBJ2-7, with 7 bases identical to TRBD1. J was trimmed by 2 bases and V by 4 bases; bases with no gene match: 5. This CDR3 has 14 amino acids. Germline V lookup: CDR1 MNHEY, CDR2 SMNVEV (reference sequence). The CDR3 loop is CASSSGDSPYEQYF. For the CDR3, the DNA is TGTGCCAGCAGTTCAGGGGACAGTCCCTACGAGCAGTACTTC.

The chain employs TRBV20-1 and TRBJ2-7, with 8 positions matching TRBD1. Germline-derived CDR1 and CDR2 are DFQATT and SNEGSKA (reference sequence). The CDR3 has 15 amino acids. V lost 3 bases, J lost 2 bases, and 9 bases stayed unmatched. The CDR3 loop reads CSASKMETGAYEQYF. Written as DNA, the CDR3 is TGCAGTGCTAGTAAAATGGAGACAGGGGCCTACGAGCAGTACTTC.

The rearrangement links TRBV3-1 (or the pseudogene TRBV3-2) to TRBJ2-7, with D possibly TRBD1 on 5 matching bases. Germline V gene lookup returns CDR1 LGHDT and CDR2 YNNKEL (reference sequence). Trimming cost V 2 bases and J 0 bases, with 8 bases left between them. The CDR3 length is 14 residues. CDR3 sequence reads: CASSQKTDSYEQYF. CDR3 sequence (DNA): TGTGCCAGCAGCCAAAAGACAGACTCCTACGAGCAGTACTTC.

This clone was observed a handful of times. V gene TRBV5-4 combines with J gene TRBJ2-7; D is possibly TRBD1 (6 bases). The ends were cut back, 2 bases at V and 7 bases at J, with 13 bases in the middle. The V gene's germline CDR1 is SGHNT and CDR2 YYREEE (reference sequence). The CDR3 loop spans 13 amino acids. The CDR3 sequence: CASSLGQGTEQYF. The DNA of the CDR3 is TGTGCCAGCAGCTTAGGGCAGGGGACGGAGCAGTACTTC.

V is TRBV7-9 and J is TRBJ2-1, with a possible D match to TRBD2 (5 bases). This CDR3 contains 17 residues. The germline gives CDR1 SEHNR, CDR2 FQNEAQ (reference sequence). V dropped 1 base and J dropped 2 bases, with 15 bases sitting between them. The CDR3 region is CASSLDSFAGTYNEQFF. The DNA of the CDR3 is TGTGCCAGCAGCTTAGACTCTTTCGCGGGTACCTACAATGAGCAGTTCTTC.

V and J are TRBV19 and TRBJ1-5, with 7 bases matching TRBD1. Per germline, CDR1 LNHDA and CDR2 SQIVND (reference sequence). Trimming at V came to 4 bases and at J to 4 bases, leaving 7 bases not matched to a gene. The CDR3 covers 15 residues. CDR3 sequence: CASSTPGQFNQPQHF. The CDR3 nucleotides are TGTGCCAGTAGTACGCCGGGACAGTTTAATCAGCCCCAGCATTTT.

The genes are TRBV10-3 and TRBJ1-1; no firm D call. V lost 5 bases to trimming and J lost 0 bases, with 10 bases between them. CDR1 ENHRY and CDR2 SYGVKD come from the germline V gene. The CDR3 is 14 amino acids. CDR3 in amino acids: CAISIQPMNTEAFF. In DNA, the CDR3 is TGTGCCATCAGTATACAACCGATGAACACTGAAGCTTTCTTT.

V gene TRBV7-9 combines with J gene TRBJ1-2, with 8 bases aligning to TRBD1. The V gene end was trimmed by 3 bases and the J gene end by 11 bases; junction bases not matched to a gene: 11. CDR3 length equals 14 residues. The germline gives CDR1 SEHNR, CDR2 FQNEAQ (reference sequence). CDR3 in amino acids: CASSFADRASWYTF. Written as DNA, the CDR3 is TGTGCCAGCAGCTTCGCGGACAGGGCCTCGTGGTACACCTTC. Looking up the rest from reference TRBV7-9 and TRBJ1-2 gives the full variable domain: DTGVSQNPRHKITKRGQNVTFRCDPISEHNRLYWYRQTLGQGPEFLTYFQNEAQLEKSRLLSDRFSAERPKGSFSTLEIQRTEQGDSAMYLCASSFADRASWYTFGSGTRLTVV.

The V and J genes are TRBV14 and TRBJ2-2; TRBD2 might be the D (6 bases). Germline V gives CDR1 SGHDN, CDR2 FVKESK. V shed 4 bases and J shed 7 bases, with 13 bases lying between them. There are 14 residues in the CDR3. CDR3 residues: CASSPDSGGGELFF. The CDR3, as DNA: TGTGCCAGCAGCCCGGACTCCGGGGGCGGGGAGCTGTTTTTT.

The chain couples TRBV18 to TRBJ2-3; D possibly corresponds to TRBD2 (5 bases). Germline values: CDR1 KGHSH, CDR2 LQKENI. The V end was cut by 1 base, the J end by 0 bases, with 11 bases between. The CDR3 has 16 amino acids. The CDR3 sequence is CASSPQLATSTDTQYF. The CDR3 DNA reads as TGTGCCAGCTCACCACAGCTAGCAACAAGCACAGATACGCAGTATTTT.

The gene calls are TRBV12-3 or TRBV12-4 and TRBJ2-1; TRBD2 aligns across 10 bases. The trim removed 9 bases at V and 6 bases at J, leaving 2 bases unmatched. The CDR3 consists of 12 residues. The chain's CDR3 is CASGLAVNEQFF. In DNA, the CDR3 is TGTGCCAGTGGACTAGCGGTCAATGAGCAGTTCTTC.

The gene calls are TRBV5-1 and TRBJ1-1; 9 nucleotides match TRBD1. This CDR3 has 18 amino acids. Germline V lookup: CDR1 SGHRS, CDR2 YFSETQ. Unmatched junction bases numbered 9, after V lost 0 bases and J lost 0 bases. The CDR3 here is CASSLVKDRGNLNTEAFF. The CDR3 coding sequence is TGCGCCAGCAGCTTGGTTAAGGACAGGGGAAACCTGAACACTGAAGCTTTCTTT.

The V gene is TRBV7-2, the J gene TRBJ2-3, with 8 nucleotides matching TRBD2. The germline CDR1 and CDR2 sequences are SGHTA and FQGNSA. The CDR3 has 15 amino acids. Trimming removed 3 bases from V and 3 bases from J; junction bases left unmatched: 5. The CDR3 nucleotides read TGTGCCAGCAGCTTCAGCGGGAGTAAGACAGATACGCAGTATTTT. Residues: CASSFSGSKTDTQYF.

The chain links TRBV28 to TRBJ2-2, with D unclear. The CDR3 has 15 residues. Germline V gene lookup returns CDR1 MDHEN and CDR2 SYDVKM. V lost 7 bases to trimming and J lost 3 bases, with 15 bases between them. This chain's CDR3 is CASNRVGFDTGELFF. The CDR3 DNA is TGTGCCAGCAACCGGGTTGGGTTCGACACCGGGGAGCTGTTTTTT.

The chain recombines TRBV28 with TRBJ1-1; no clear D gene. The CDR3 is 15 residues long. V was trimmed by 3 bases and J by 2 bases, leaving 13 bases between them. Germline V lookup: CDR1 MDHEN, CDR2 SYDVKM. This CDR3 reads CASSFGSVANTEAFF. The CDR3 DNA reads as TGTGCCAGCAGTTTTGGTTCCGTAGCTAACACTGAAGCTTTCTTT.

Regarding this clone: This sample also contains other DNA sequences that code for the same CDR3. The chain uses TRBV7-2 and TRBJ1-2; 9 nucleotides line up with TRBD1. CDR1 is SGHTA and CDR2 is FQGNSA in the germline V gene. Losses at the gene ends were 3 bases for V and 5 bases for J; bases not matched to a gene: 1. This CDR3 is built from 13 residues. CDR3 amino acids: CASSLGQGYGYTF. In DNA, the CDR3 is TGTGCCAGCAGCTTGGGACAGGGATATGGCTACACCTTC.

V is TRBV7-2 and J is TRBJ2-7, with 10 bases that match TRBD1. The CDR3 covers 15 residues. Germline CDR1 and CDR2: SGHTA and FQGNSA. The trim removed 5 bases at V and 4 bases at J, leaving 8 bases unmatched. CDR3 in amino acids: CASSPMGQGLYEQYF. Written as DNA, the CDR3 is TGTGCCAGCAGCCCCATGGGACAGGGGTTGTACGAGCAGTACTTC.

The rearrangement uses TRBV5-8 and TRBJ2-3; possibly TRBD2 for D (6 bases). This CDR3 has 14 amino acids. V lost 0 bases to trimming and J lost 5 bases, with 10 bases between them. CDR1 and CDR2 from the germline V gene are SGHTS and YDEGEE. CDR3 sequence reads: CASSLGTKGDTQYF. CDR3 bases: TGTGCCAGCAGCTTGGGGACTAAAGGAGATACGCAGTATTTT.